The clone carrying this TCR beta chain was recorded once. Source study methods: Reference gene primer amplification gave nucleated cell count estimates. Only in-frame clones appear in the TCRdb table, and some are missing; sequencing was by immunoSEQ multiplex PCR. V and J calls and clone size are copied from that table; D and trimming were computed from the DNA. The repertoire holds some 140,000 clones, with around 88% as singletons. This sample is part of a study of blood T cell repertoires in COVID-19. On the study more broadly: Researchers got acute and convalescent COVID-19 samples from the United States, Italy and Spain. The analysed material was cDNA or gDNA that came from T cells, B-cell-depleted T cells, or PBMCs.

Trimming removed 4 bases from V and 2 bases from J, with 12 bases in between. Germline V lookup: CDR1 SGHNT, CDR2 YYREEE (reference sequence). The CDR3 sequence is 15 residues long. The sequence was collected from a man in his fifties with active or convalescent COVID-19. Sequenced sample: peripheral blood. This chain connects TRBV5-4 to TRBJ1-4; possibly TRBD1 for D (5 bases). The CDR3 DNA follows: TGTGCCAGCAGCACATCCGGGGGTACTAATGAAAAACTGTTTTTT. It encodes CASSTSGGTNEKLFF.